The next 19 T cell receptor beta chains were all read from a single sample in a study of blood T cell repertoires in COVID-19. Sequenced by immunoSEQ multiplex PCR; TCRdb stores in-frame clones only, minus some. The sample lists tens of thousands of clones, approximately 86% seen once, with roughly a fifth in the top ten. The sample taken for sequencing was peripheral blood. Every receptor here comes from a man between 65 and 85 years old with acute or convalescent COVID-19.

The chain joins TRBV28 to TRBJ1-5; TRBD1 matches at 9 bases. The CDR3 has 16 amino acids. CDR1 MDHEN and CDR2 SYDVKM come from the germline V gene. V was pared by 4 bases and J by 6 bases, with 10 bases of the junction left unmatched. This chain's CDR3 is CASSSIRGQGSQPQHF. CDR3 in DNA: TGTGCCAGCAGTTCAATTCGAGGACAGGGGAGTCAGCCCCAGCATTTT. Filled out from reference TRBV28 and TRBJ1-5, the complete variable domain reads DVKVTQSSRYLVKRTGEKVFLECVQDMDHENMFWYRQDPGLGLRLIYFSYDVKMKEKGDIPEGYSVSREKKERFSLILESASTNQTSMYLCASSSIRGQGSQPQHFGDGTRLSIL.

The chain couples TRBV5-1 to TRBJ1-1; a weak D match, TRBD1 (5 bases). Trimming pared 3 bases from V and 1 base from J, leaving 13 bases between. This CDR3 has 15 amino acids. The germline V gene encodes CDR1 SGHRS and CDR2 YFSETQ. The CDR3 loop is CASSSQGPPNTEAFF. As DNA, the CDR3 is TGCGCCAGCAGCTCCCAGGGTCCCCCGAACACTGAAGCTTTCTTT.

This chain links TRBV6-2 or TRBV6-3 with TRBJ2-7; TRBD1 aligns across 9 bases. This CDR3 is built from 14 residues. With V trimmed by 2 bases and J by 4 bases, 3 bases remained unmatched. CDR1 is MNHEY and CDR2 is SVGEGT in the germline V gene. CDR3 sequence: CASSYDRGSYEQYF. The DNA for the CDR3 is TGTGCCAGCAGTTACGACAGGGGGTCTTACGAGCAGTACTTC.

The chain joins TRBV18 to TRBJ2-5; D gene ambiguous. From germline, CDR1 is KGHSH and CDR2 LQKENI. The germline V and J ends were trimmed by 4 bases and 2 bases, with 5 bases remaining between them. This CDR3 has 12 residues. The CDR3 reads CASSRAQETQYF. DNA for the CDR3: TGTGCCAGCTCACGAGCTCAAGAGACCCAGTACTTC.

The genes are TRBV7-9 and TRBJ2-7; no firm D call. The germline gives CDR1 SEHNR, CDR2 FQNEAQ (reference sequence). V lost 5 bases to trimming and J lost 2 bases, with 7 bases between them. This CDR3 is built from 12 residues. The CDR3 loop reads CASSRIAYEQYF. In DNA form, the CDR3 reads TGTGCCAGCAGCCGTATCGCCTACGAGCAGTACTTC.

The chain's CDR3 is CASSFGLAGNGELFF. Here the CDR3 DNA reads TGTGCCAGCAGCTTCGGACTAGCGGGAAACGGGGAGCTGTTTTTT. The chain links TRBV13 to TRBJ2-2, with 12 bases lining up with TRBD2. CDR3 length: 15 amino acids. V gave up 3 bases and J gave up 7 bases; unmatched junction bases: 3. CDR1 PRHDT and CDR2 FYEKMQ come from the germline V gene (reference sequence).

The V and J genes are TRBV7-2 and TRBJ2-1; tentatively, D is TRBD2 (6 bases). V lost 3 bases and J lost 8, with 14 bases in between. Germline CDR1 SGHTA, CDR2 FQGNSA. The CDR3 sequence is 14 residues long. CDR3 residues: CASSLGLGLYEQFF. CDR3 DNA: TGTGCCAGCAGCTTGGGACTGGGCCTTTATGAGCAGTTCTTC.

This CDR3 reads CASSTGTSAYNEQFF. DNA of the CDR3: TGTGCCAGCAGCACCGGGACTAGCGCCTACAATGAGCAGTTCTTC. V gene TRBV5-4 combines with J gene TRBJ2-1; 10 bases match TRBD2. Germline values: CDR1 SGHNT, CDR2 YYREEE (reference sequence). CDR3 length: 15 amino acids. The ends lost 4 bases at V and 2 bases at J; junction bases unmatched: 3. The whole variable domain, remainder taken from reference TRBV5-4 and TRBJ2-1, is ETGVTQSPTHLIKTRGQQVTLRCSSQSGHNTVSWYQQALGQGPQFIFQYYREEENGRGNFPPRFSGLQFPNYSSELNVNALELDDSALYLCASSTGTSAYNEQFFGPGTRLTVL.

The chain employs TRBV6-5 and TRBJ2-7; 7 nucleotides match TRBD1. CDR3 length equals 14 residues. CDR1 is MNHEY, CDR2 SVGAGI, per germline. Trimming at V came to 0 bases and at J to 4 bases, leaving 3 bases not matched to a gene. The CDR3 DNA reads TGTGCCAGCAGTTACTCGGGGACAGTATACGAGCAGTACTTC. It translates to CASSYSGTVYEQYF.

The chain links TRBV27 to TRBJ2-3; 12 bases are a match to TRBD2. J was trimmed by 0 bases and V by 6 bases; bases with no gene match: 22. This CDR3 is built from 22 residues. Germline-derived CDR1 and CDR2 are MNHEY and SMNVEV (reference sequence). CDR3 bases: TGTGCCAGCAGAGGCCTAGCGGGAGGGGGGCCGCCTGGGCCTTCTAGCACAGATACGCAGTATTTT. Its translation: CASRGLAGGGPPGPSSTDTQYF.

This chain joins TRBV3-1 (or the pseudogene TRBV3-2) and TRBJ2-6; D ambiguous. CDR1 is LGHDT and CDR2 is YNNKEL in the germline V gene (reference sequence). The CDR3 runs 17 residues. With 0 bases removed from V and 2 bases from J, the gap between germline ends came to 11 bases. Here the CDR3 DNA reads TGTGCCAGCAGCCAAGAGGGCAGCCCGACTGGGGCCAACGTCCTGACTTTC. It codes for CASSQEGSPTGANVLTF.

The chain couples TRBV5-4 to TRBJ1-5, with TRBD1 matching over 7 bases. The CDR3 has 13 amino acids. The germline V gene has CDR1 SGHNT and CDR2 YYREEE (reference sequence). V lost 2 bases to trimming and J lost 5 bases; unmatched junction nucleotides: 1. CDR3 loop: CASSFQGDQPQHF. Written as DNA, the CDR3 is TGTGCCAGCAGCTTCCAGGGGGATCAGCCCCAGCATTTT.

The J gene is TRBJ1-1, the V gene TRBV28, with D unresolved. The germline V gene encodes CDR1 MDHEN and CDR2 SYDVKM. CDR3 size: 15 residues. Trimming left V 3 bases short and J 0 bases short, with 11 bases between. The CDR3 is CASSLGGSMNTEAFF. The CDR3 bases are TGTGCCAGCAGTTTGGGAGGGAGCATGAACACTGAAGCTTTCTTT. Full variable domain (remainder filled in from reference TRBV28 and TRBJ1-1): DVKVTQSSRYLVKRTGEKVFLECVQDMDHENMFWYRQDPGLGLRLIYFSYDVKMKEKGDIPEGYSVSREKKERFSLILESASTNQTSMYLCASSLGGSMNTEAFFGQGTRLTVV.

The V and J genes are TRBV28 and TRBJ1-5; a weak D match, TRBD1 (5 bases). Germline values: CDR1 MDHEN, CDR2 SYDVKM. The CDR3 runs 14 residues. V was shortened by 5 bases and J by 3 bases, with 11 bases between the two germline ends. The CDR3 region is CASSSRVLNQPQHF. The CDR3 coding sequence is TGTGCCAGCAGTAGCAGGGTCCTCAATCAGCCCCAGCATTTT.

The rearrangement joins TRBV10-3 to TRBJ1-2; perhaps TRBD1 as D (6 bases). V shed 6 bases and J shed 3 bases, with 11 bases lying between them. Germline CDR1 and CDR2: ENHRY and SYGVKD. This CDR3 has 13 residues. The CDR3 loop is CAIRDSGDYGYTF. In DNA form, the CDR3 reads TGTGCCATCAGGGACAGTGGTGACTATGGCTACACCTTC.

This chain joins TRBV25-1 and TRBJ2-7, with 8 positions matching TRBD1. With V trimmed by 8 bases and J by 4 bases, 16 bases remained unmatched. Germline V gene data show CDR1 as MGHDK and CDR2 as SYGVNS. The CDR3 contains 16 residues. This chain's CDR3 is CASSGTGLPYVYEQYF. The CDR3 bases are TGTGCCAGCTCCGGGACAGGCCTTCCATACGTTTACGAGCAGTACTTC.

In its sample, this clone was seen a few times. This chain connects TRBV5-1 to TRBJ1-1; 9 positions match TRBD1. The germline CDR1 and CDR2 sequences are SGHRS and YFSETQ. CDR3 length: 15 amino acids. V dropped 2 bases and J dropped 2; count of bases not matched to a gene: 4. The CDR3 loop is CASSLWDRENTEAFF. Here the CDR3 DNA reads TGCGCCAGCAGCTTATGGGACAGGGAAAACACTGAAGCTTTCTTT.

V usage is TRBV18 and J usage is TRBJ2-2, with 8 bases aligning to TRBD2. The CDR3 runs 17 residues. Germline lookup yields CDR1 KGHSH and CDR2 LQKENI. V shed 3 bases, J shed 2 bases, and the junction held 8 bases outside the gene matches. Here the CDR3 DNA reads TGTGCCAGCTCACCCCAACCGGGGGGGATCAACACCGGGGAGCTGTTTTTT. Translating gives CASSPQPGGINTGELFF.

The chain uses TRBV24-1 and TRBJ2-1, with 8 bases fitting TRBD1. Per germline, CDR1 KGHDR and CDR2 SFDVKD. CDR3 length: 17 amino acids. The ends lost 1 base at V and 8 bases at J; junction bases unmatched: 12. The CDR3: CATSDLTRTGQRDEQFF. The CDR3 DNA reads as TGTGCCACCAGTGATTTAACGAGGACAGGGCAACGTGATGAGCAGTTCTTC.